This record covers a single T cell receptor (beta chain). The sample originates from a study of T cells in Graves' hyperthyroidism and ophthalmopathy. Germline values: CDR1 MDHEN, CDR2 SYDVKM. Germline trimming cut 1 base from V and 2 bases from J; bases unmatched to any gene: 5. The CDR3 loop spans 17 amino acids. TCR beta CDR3 regions were amplified from RNA. Primed by the HTBI set, a first-round RT-PCR was run on the TCR CDR3. MiXCR, run by TCRdb on the multiplex PCR reads, gives a single entry per CDR3 protein. The repertoire holds about 690,000 distinct CDR3 sequences, with roughly 17% as singletons.

Sequencing input: blood. This chain uses TRBV28 with TRBJ2-1; TRBD1 agrees at 10 bases. This TCR was sampled from a man aged 50 to 59 with Graves' hyperthyroidism. The CDR3 reads CASSLSGTGAPYNEQFF. The DNA for the CDR3 is TGTGCCAGCAGTTTATCCGGGACAGGGGCACCCTACAATGAGCAGTTCTTC. The full variable domain, completed using reference TRBV28 and TRBJ2-1, is DVKVTQSSRYLVKRTGEKVFLECVQDMDHENMFWYRQDPGLGLRLIYFSYDVKMKEKGDIPEGYSVSREKKERFSLILESASTNQTSMYLCASSLSGTGAPYNEQFFGPGTRLTVL.